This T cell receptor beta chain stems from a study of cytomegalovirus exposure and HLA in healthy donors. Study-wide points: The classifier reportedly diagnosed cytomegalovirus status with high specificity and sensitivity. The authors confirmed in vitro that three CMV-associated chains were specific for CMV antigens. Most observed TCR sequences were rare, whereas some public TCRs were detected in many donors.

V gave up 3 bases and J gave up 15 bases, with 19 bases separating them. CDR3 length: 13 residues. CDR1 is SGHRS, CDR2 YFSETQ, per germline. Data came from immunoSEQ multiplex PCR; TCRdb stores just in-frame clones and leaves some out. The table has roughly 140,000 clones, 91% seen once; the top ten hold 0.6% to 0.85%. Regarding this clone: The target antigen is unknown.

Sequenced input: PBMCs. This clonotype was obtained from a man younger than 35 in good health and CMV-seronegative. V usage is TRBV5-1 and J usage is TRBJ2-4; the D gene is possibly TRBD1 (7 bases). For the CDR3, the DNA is TGCGCCAGCAGCTCCACAGAAGGGACAGCGGGGTACTTC. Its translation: CASSSTEGTAGYF.